These T cell receptor beta chains were read from a single sample in a study of siplizumab effects on memory and regulatory T cells. Using immunoSEQ multiplex PCR, the repertoire was profiled, and TCRdb retains in-frame clones only, with some absent. Of about 100,000 clones in the sample, about 91% are singletons; the top ten hold just over 2.5%. Material for sequencing was CD4+ T cells sorted from blood. Receptors originate from a human donor in good health. Some clones in this sample may be carry-over from other donors' samples. Each CDR3 is given with its conserved first and last residue. D genes are given only for firm matches. The size of a clone is reported for some rows only, either as once, few or many, or as a class for expanded clones.

j_gene | v_gene | abundance | d_gene | CDR3nt | CDR3aa
TRBJ1-3 | TRBV6-1 | - | - | TGTGCCAGCATCAGGGATTATTCCGGAAACACCATATATTTT | CASIRDYSGNTIYF
TRBJ1-4 | TRBV7-2 | - | TRBD1 | TGTGCCAGCAGCTCAACGGGACAGGGTTTTAATGAAAAACTGTTTTTT | CASSSTGQGFNEKLFF
TRBJ2-7 | TRBV14 | - | - | TGTGCCAGCAGCCAAGACCCTCGCAAGCAGTACTTC | CASSQDPRKQYF
TRBJ1-2 | TRBV6-5 | once | - | TGTGCCAGCAGTTACGCCGGGGGCCCCTGCACCTTC | CASSYAGGPCTF
TRBJ2-3 | TRBV29-1 | - | - | TGCAGCGTTAAAGGTCCCATGTCCACAGATACGCAGTATTTT | CSVKGPMSTDTQYF
TRBJ1-1 | TRBV18 | once | - | TGTGCCAGCTCACAAAGCGCCGACACTGAAGCTTTCTTT | CASSQSADTEAFF
TRBJ1-1 | TRBV15 | once | - | TGTGCCACCAGCAGAAGTAGAGATGAAGCTTTCTTT | CATSRSRDEAFF
TRBJ2-7 | TRBV10-3 | few | TRBD2 | TGTGCCATCAGCCAAATTAGCGGGAGAAGGTCCTACGAGCAGTACTTC | CAISQISGRRSYEQYF
TRBJ2-3 | TRBV7-6 | - | - | TGTGCCAGCAGGAACTCAGATACGCAGTATTTT | CASRNSDTQYF
TRBJ1-2 | TRBV30 | - | - | TGTGCCTGGAGAGCCGGATCGGAGTCCGGCTACACCTTC | CAWRAGSESGYTF
TRBJ2-4 | TRBV6-5 | - | - | TGTGCCAGCCGGCAGGGATCCGCCAAAAACATTCAGTACTTC | CASRQGSAKNIQYF
TRBJ2-7 | TRBV7-6 | - | - | TGTGCCAGCAGCTTAGATTCCGGACAGCCTTCCTACGAGCAGTACTTC | CASSLDSGQPSYEQYF
TRBJ1-2 | TRBV27 | - | - | TGTGCCAGCAGTTTAGGTCAGGGCATTAACTATGGCTACACCTTC | CASSLGQGINYGYTF
TRBJ2-7 | TRBV5-1 | once | TRBD1 | TGCGCCAGCAGCTTGGGCCCCGGGACAGGGGGCTACGAGCAGTACTTC | CASSLGPGTGGYEQYF
TRBJ1-3 | TRBV2 | - | - | TGTGCCAGCAGCAACACAGGGATGGGGGCTGGAAACACCATATATTTT | CASSNTGMGAGNTIYF